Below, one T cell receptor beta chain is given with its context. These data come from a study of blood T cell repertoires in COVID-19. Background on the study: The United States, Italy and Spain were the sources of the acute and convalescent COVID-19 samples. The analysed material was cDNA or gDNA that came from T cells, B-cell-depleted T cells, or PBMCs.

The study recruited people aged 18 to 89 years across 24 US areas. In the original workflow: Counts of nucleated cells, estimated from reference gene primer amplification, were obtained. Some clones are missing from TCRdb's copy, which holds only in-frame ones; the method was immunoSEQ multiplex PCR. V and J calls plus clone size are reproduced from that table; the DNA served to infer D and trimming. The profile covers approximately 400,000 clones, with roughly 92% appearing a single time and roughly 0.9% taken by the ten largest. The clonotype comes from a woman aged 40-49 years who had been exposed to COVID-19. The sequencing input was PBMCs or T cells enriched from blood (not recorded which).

The CDR3, as DNA: TGTGCCAGCAGCCTTTCAGGGTACGGATCCAATGAGCAGTTCTTC. It encodes CASSLSGYGSNEQFF. The chain is built from TRBV11-2 and TRBJ2-1; the D gene is possibly TRBD1 (5 bases). V was shortened by 5 bases and J by 6 bases, with 17 bases between the two germline ends. This CDR3 region has 15 residues. Germline V lookup: CDR1 SGHAT, CDR2 FQNNGV.